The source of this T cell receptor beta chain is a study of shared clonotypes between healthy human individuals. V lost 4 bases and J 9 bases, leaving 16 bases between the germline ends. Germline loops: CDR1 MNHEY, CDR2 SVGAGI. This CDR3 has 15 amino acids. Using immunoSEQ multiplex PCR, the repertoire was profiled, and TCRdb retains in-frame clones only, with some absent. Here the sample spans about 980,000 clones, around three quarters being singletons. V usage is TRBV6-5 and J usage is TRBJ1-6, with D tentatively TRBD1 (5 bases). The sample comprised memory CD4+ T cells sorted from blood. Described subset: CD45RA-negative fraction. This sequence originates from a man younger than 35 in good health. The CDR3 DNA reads TGTGCCAGCAGTTCACCCGGGGGGTTCGGTTCACCCCTCCACTTT. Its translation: CASSSPGGFGSPLHF.